This T cell receptor (beta chain) comes out of a study of shared clonotypes between healthy human individuals. Study-level results: For naive CD4 cells, 4.5% to 6.5% of clonotypes were shared across a handful of donors. A small donor pool kept down the genetic and exposure-history diversity that was represented. Estimated richness was generally greater in naive than memory subsets.

As concerns this clone: What it binds is unknown.

Clones were sequenced by immunoSEQ multiplex PCR, and TCRdb holds only the in-frame ones, with some missing. The sample yields some 2.3 million clones, about 92% seen once. V gave up 5 bases and J gave up 4 bases, with 15 bases separating them. Germline V gene lookup returns CDR1 SGHTA and CDR2 FQGNSA. This CDR3 has 14 amino acids. The origin of this receptor is a man aged 18-30 years in good health. Some clones in this sample may be carry-over from other donors' samples. The sequencing sample was made of naive CD4+ T cells from PBMCs. Specified subset: CD45RA+ positively selected. The chain has TRBV7-2 and TRBJ2-7; the D gene is possibly TRBD1 (8 bases). CDR3 amino acids: CASSPDRGGYEQYF. The DNA of the CDR3 is TGTGCCAGCAGCCCTGACAGGGGAGGGTACGAGCAGTACTTC.